The clone carrying this T cell receptor (beta chain) was seen many times. Its antigen remains unidentified. Each CDR3 protein is one row after TCRdb ran MiXCR on the 5' RACE reads. This table holds about 140,000 distinct CDR3 sequences, 14% found once. This record comes from a study of T-cell memory formation after mild COVID-19. General study results and limits: Researchers report contracting CD4+ clones mostly in CM and EM, with CD8+ clones in EMRA. Memory cells collected pre-infection included some clones that later responded, suggesting cross-reactive memory joined.

CDR1 is SEHNR, CDR2 FQNEAQ, per germline (reference sequence). The CDR3 is 12 amino acids. V was shortened by 6 bases and J by 7 bases, with 9 bases between the two germline ends. The sequenced sample was PBMCs or a T cell subset sorted from them (not recorded which). The clonotype was recovered from an adult woman who had mild COVID-19 (a few samples of this study predate the infection). Cell type and time point are not known. The V gene is TRBV7-9, the J gene TRBJ2-2; no reliable D call. The CDR3 protein is CASSPPSGELFF. Written as DNA, the CDR3 is TGTGCCAGCAGTCCCCCCAGCGGGGAGCTGTTTTTT. Full variable domain (remainder filled in from reference TRBV7-9 and TRBJ2-2): DTGVSQNPRHKITKRGQNVTFRCDPISEHNRLYWYRQTLGQGPEFLTYFQNEAQLEKSRLLSDRFSAERPKGSFSTLEIQRTEQGDSAMYLCASSPPSGELFFGEGSRLTVL.